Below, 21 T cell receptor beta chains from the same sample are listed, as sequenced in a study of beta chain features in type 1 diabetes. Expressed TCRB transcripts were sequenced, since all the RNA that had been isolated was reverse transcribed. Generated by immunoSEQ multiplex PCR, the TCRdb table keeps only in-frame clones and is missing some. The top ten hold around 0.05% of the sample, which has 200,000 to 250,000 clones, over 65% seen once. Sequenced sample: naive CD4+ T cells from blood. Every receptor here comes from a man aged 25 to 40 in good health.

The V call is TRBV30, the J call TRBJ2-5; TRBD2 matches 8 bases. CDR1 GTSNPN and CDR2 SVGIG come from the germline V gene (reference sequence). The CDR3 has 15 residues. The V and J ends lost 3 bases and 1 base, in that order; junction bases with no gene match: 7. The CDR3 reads CAWRGRLAPQETQYF. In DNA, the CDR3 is TGTGCCTGGAGGGGCCGACTAGCGCCCCAAGAGACCCAGTACTTC.

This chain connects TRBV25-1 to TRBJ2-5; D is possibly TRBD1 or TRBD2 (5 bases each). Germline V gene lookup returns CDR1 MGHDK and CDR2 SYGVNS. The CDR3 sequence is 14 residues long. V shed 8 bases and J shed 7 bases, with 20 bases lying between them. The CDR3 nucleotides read TGTGCCAGCGACCGGGGCCCCCCGATGGGGACCCAGTACTTC. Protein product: CASDRGPPMGTQYF.

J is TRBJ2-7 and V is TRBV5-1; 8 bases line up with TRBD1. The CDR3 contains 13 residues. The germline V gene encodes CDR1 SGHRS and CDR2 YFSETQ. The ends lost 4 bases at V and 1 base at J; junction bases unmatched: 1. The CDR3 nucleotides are TGCGCCAGCAGCAGGACAGGGTCCTACGAGCAGTACTTC. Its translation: CASSRTGSYEQYF.

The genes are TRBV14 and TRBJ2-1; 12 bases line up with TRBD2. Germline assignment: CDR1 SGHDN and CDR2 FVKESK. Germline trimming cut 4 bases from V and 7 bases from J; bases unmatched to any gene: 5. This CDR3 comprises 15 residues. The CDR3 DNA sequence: TGTGCCAGCAGCCCGACTAGCGGGAGTGGTAATGAGCAGTTCTTC. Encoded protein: CASSPTSGSGNEQFF.

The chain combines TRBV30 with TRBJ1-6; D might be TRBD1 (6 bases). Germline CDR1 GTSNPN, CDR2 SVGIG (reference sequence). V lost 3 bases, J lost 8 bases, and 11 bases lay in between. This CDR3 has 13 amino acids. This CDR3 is CAWSGDTHSPLHF. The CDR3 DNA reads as TGTGCCTGGAGCGGGGACACTCATTCACCCCTCCACTTT.

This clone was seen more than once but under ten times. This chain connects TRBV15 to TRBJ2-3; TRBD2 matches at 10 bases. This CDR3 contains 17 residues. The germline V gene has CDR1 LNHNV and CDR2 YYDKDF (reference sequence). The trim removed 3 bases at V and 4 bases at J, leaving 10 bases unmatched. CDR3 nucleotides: TGTGCCACCAGCAGGCCCATTCTAGCGGGGGCTGCAGATACGCAGTATTTT. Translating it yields CATSRPILAGAADTQYF.

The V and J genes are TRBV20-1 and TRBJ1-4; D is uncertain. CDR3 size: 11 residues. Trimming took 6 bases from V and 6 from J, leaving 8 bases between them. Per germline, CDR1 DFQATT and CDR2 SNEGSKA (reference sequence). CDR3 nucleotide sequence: TGCAGTGCCCGGGAGGATGAAAAACTGTTTTTT. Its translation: CSAREDEKLFF.

CDR3 protein: CASSEITGHYEQYF. CDR3 bases: TGTGCCAGCAGTGAAATAACCGGACACTACGAGCAGTACTTC. The genes are TRBV25-1 and TRBJ2-7, with D maybe TRBD1 (5 bases). Looked up from germline, CDR1 is MGHDK and CDR2 is SYGVNS. The CDR3 runs 14 residues. Trimming removed 2 bases at V and 3 bases at J, with 11 bases between.

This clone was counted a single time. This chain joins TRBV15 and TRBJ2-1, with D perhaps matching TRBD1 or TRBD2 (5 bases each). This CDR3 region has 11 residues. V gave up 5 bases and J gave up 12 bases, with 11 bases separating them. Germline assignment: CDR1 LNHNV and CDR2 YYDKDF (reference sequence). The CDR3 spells CATSRTGGQFF. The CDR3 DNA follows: TGTGCCACCAGCCGTACAGGAGGGCAGTTCTTC.

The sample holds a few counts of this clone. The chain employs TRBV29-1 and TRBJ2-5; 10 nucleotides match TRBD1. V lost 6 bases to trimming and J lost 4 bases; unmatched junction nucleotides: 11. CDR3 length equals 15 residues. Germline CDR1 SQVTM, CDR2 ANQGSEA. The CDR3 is CSVETGGAGPETQYF. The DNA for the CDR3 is TGCAGCGTGGAGACAGGGGGCGCTGGGCCAGAGACCCAGTACTTC. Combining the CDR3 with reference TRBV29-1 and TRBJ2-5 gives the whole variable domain SAVISQKPSRDICQRGTSLTIQCQVDSQVTMMFWYRQQPGQSLTLIATANQGSEATYESGFVIDKFPISRPNLTFSTLTVSNMSPEDSSIYLCSVETGGAGPETQYFGPGTRLLVL.

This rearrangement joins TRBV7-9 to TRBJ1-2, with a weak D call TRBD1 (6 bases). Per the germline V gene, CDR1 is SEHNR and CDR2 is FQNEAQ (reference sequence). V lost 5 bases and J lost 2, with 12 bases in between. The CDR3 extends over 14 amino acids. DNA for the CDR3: TGTGCCAGCAGCGTACTCCAGGGGAACTATGGCTACACCTTC. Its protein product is CASSVLQGNYGYTF. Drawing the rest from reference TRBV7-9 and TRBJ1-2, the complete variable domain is DTGVSQNPRHKITKRGQNVTFRCDPISEHNRLYWYRQTLGQGPEFLTYFQNEAQLEKSRLLSDRFSAERPKGSFSTLEIQRTEQGDSAMYLCASSVLQGNYGYTFGSGTRLTVV.

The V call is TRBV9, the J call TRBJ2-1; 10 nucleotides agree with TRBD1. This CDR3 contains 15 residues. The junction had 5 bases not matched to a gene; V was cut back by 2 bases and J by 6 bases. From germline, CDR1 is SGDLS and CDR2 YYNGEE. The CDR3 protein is CASSVSGQGFNEQFF. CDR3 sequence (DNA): TGTGCCAGCAGCGTCTCGGGACAGGGGTTCAATGAGCAGTTCTTC.

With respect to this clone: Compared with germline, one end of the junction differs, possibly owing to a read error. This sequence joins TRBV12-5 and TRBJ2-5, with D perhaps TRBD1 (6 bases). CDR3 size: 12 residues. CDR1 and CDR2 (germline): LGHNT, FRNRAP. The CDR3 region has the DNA TGTGCTAGTGGCTCTACAAACAGGGATGTGGACTTC. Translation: CASGSTNRDVDF. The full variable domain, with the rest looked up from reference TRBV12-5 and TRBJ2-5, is DARVTQTPRHKVTEMGQEVTMRCQPILGHNTVFWYRQTMMQGLELLAYFRNRAPLDDSGMPKDRFSAEMPDATLATLKIQPSEPRDSAVYFCASGSTNRDVDFGPGTRLLVL.

For the CDR3, the DNA is TGTGCCAGCAGCTTCGGGACTAGCGGCCAAGGGTTCTTC. Encoded protein: CASSFGTSGQGFF. V is TRBV7-2 and J is TRBJ2-1; 11 bases fit TRBD2. In germline, CDR1 is SGHTA, CDR2 FQGNSA. This CDR3 is 13 amino acids long. V shed 3 bases and J 15 bases; nucleotides not matched to a gene: 7.

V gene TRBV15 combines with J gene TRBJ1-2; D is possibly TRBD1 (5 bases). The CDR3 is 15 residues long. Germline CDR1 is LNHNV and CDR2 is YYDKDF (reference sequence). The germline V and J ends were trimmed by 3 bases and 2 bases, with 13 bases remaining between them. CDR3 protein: CATSRWGEGNYGYTF. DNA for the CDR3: TGTGCCACCAGCAGGTGGGGGGAAGGGAACTATGGCTACACCTTC.

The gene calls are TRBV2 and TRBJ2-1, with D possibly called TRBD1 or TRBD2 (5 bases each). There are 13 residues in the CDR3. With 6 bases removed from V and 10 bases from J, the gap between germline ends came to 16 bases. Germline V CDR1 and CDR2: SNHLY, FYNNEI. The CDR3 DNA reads TGTGCCAGCAGCCGGGACCAAGTCGAGGAGCAGTTCTTC. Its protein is CASSRDQVEEQFF.

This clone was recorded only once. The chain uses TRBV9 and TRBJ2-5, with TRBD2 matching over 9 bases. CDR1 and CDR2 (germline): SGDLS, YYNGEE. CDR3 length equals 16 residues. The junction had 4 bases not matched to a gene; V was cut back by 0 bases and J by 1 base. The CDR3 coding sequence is TGTGCCAGCAGCGTAGACAGCGGGGGGACCCAAGAGACCCAGTACTTC. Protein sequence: CASSVDSGGTQETQYF.

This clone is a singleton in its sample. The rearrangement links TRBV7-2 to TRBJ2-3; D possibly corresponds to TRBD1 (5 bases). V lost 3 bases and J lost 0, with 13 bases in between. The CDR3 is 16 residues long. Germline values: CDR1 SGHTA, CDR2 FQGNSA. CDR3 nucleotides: TGTGCCAGCAGCTTTCAACAGGCTCCTAGCACAGATACGCAGTATTTT. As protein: CASSFQQAPSTDTQYF. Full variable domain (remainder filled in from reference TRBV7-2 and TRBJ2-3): GAGVSQSPSNKVTEKGKDVELRCDPISGHTALYWYRQSLGQGLEFLIYFQGNSAPDKSGLPSDRFSAERTGGSVSTLTIQRTQQEDSAVYLCASSFQQAPSTDTQYFGPGTRLTVL.

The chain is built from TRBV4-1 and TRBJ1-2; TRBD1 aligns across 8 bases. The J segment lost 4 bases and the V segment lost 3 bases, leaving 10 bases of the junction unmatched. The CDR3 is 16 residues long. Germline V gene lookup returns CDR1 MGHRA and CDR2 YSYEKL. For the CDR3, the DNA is TGCGCCAGCAGCCATCAAGGACAGGGCGGGGGCTATGGCTACACCTTC. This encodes CASSHQGQGGGYGYTF.

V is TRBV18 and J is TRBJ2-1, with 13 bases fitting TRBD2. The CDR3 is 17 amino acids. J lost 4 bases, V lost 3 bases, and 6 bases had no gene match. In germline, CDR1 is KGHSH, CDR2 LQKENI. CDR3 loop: CASSPYPGLAGYNEQFF. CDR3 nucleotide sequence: TGTGCCAGCTCACCGTACCCGGGACTAGCGGGGTACAATGAGCAGTTCTTC.

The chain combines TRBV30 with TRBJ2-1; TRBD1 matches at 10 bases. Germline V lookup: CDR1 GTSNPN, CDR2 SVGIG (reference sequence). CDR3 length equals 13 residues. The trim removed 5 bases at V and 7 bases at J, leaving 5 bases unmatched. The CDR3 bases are TGTGCCTGGGGACAGGGGGAAGTTAATGAGCAGTTCTTC. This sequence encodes CAWGQGEVNEQFF.